A selection of T cell receptor beta chains follows, all from one sample in a study of identical twins. TCRdb analysed the 5' RACE reads with MiXCR anew, one entry per CDR3 protein. This table holds nearly 250,000 distinct CDR3 sequences, approximately 7% found once. A further study also used this sample, focusing on yellow fever vaccine responses in identical twins.

The sequenced sample was memory (CD45RO+) T cells sorted from blood. These receptors came from a woman aged 18-30 years in good health. Each CDR3 is given with its conserved first and last residue. D genes are given only for firm matches. Clone sizes are given selectively: once, few, many, or a class where the clone is expanded.

>TRBV5-5|TRBJ2-1|NA|NA
TGTGCCAGCAGCCTGAGGGGACAAAGCTCCTTCAATGAGCAGTTCTTC
CASSLRGQSSFNEQFF
>TRBV6-1|TRBJ1-1|TRBD1|few
TGTGCCAGCAGGGAGGACAGGGACACTGAAGCTTTCTTT
CASREDRDTEAFF
>TRBV2|TRBJ2-7|TRBD2|NA
TGTGCCAGCAGTGTGCTAGGACTGGGCTTTGGGACTACCTCCTACGAGCAGTACTTC
CASSVLGLGFGTTSYEQYF
>TRBV6-1|TRBJ2-7|NA|few
TGTGCCAGCAGCTGGGACCTTCGGGGGAGCTACGAGCAGTACTTC
CASSWDLRGSYEQYF
>TRBV5-5|TRBJ2-7|TRBD2|many
TGTGCCAGCAGCTTGCGGACTAGCGGGAGGGCTCACGAGCAGTACTTC
CASSLRTSGRAHEQYF
>TRBV11-2|TRBJ2-1|NA|few
TGTGCCAGCAGCCGCGGGCCTGCAACGAAGGAGCAGTTCTTC
CASSRGPATKEQFF
>TRBV12-3/TRBV12-4|TRBJ1-1|NA|many
TGTGCCAGCAGTTTTTTACAGACCTTAAACACTGAAGCTTTCTTT
CASSFLQTLNTEAFF
>TRBV3-1|TRBJ1-1|TRBD1|few
TGTGCCAGCAGCCCCTGGACAGGGGAGGGCACTGAAGCTTTCTTT
CASSPWTGEGTEAFF
>TRBV19|TRBJ2-3|TRBD2|NA
TGTGCCAGTAGAGCGGGGGGCTTCACAGATACGCAGTATTTT
CASRAGGFTDTQYF
>TRBV7-8|TRBJ2-7|TRBD1|many
TGTGCCAGCAGCCCGGGGGACAGGGTTAGCGAGCAGTACTTC
CASSPGDRVSEQYF
>TRBV9|TRBJ2-3|NA|NA
TGTGCCAGCAGCTCGAGCAAGACTGGCGGCACAGATACGCAGTATTTT
CASSSSKTGGTDTQYF
>TRBV5-1|TRBJ1-1|NA|many
TGCGCCAGCAGCAGAGGGACGAACACTGAAGCTTTCTTT
CASSRGTNTEAFF
>TRBV5-1|TRBJ2-5|NA|few
TGCGCCAGCAGCTTATACGACAGACAAGAGACCCAGTACTTC
CASSLYDRQETQYF
>TRBV7-8|TRBJ1-6|NA|NA
TGTGCCAGCAGCCCCACGGACGGGTCCTATAATTCACCCCTCCACTTT
CASSPTDGSYNSPLHF
>TRBV11-2|TRBJ2-5|NA|NA
TGTGCCAGCAGCTTTAACCGGGAGACCCAGTACTTC
CASSFNRETQYF
>TRBV5-1|TRBJ2-2|NA|NA
TGCGCCAGCAGCTTGGGGCCGCAAGCCGGGGAGCTGTTTTTT
CASSLGPQAGELFF
>TRBV15|TRBJ2-3|NA|NA
TGTGCCACCAGCAGAGGGCGGACCACAGATACGCAGTATTTT
CATSRGRTTDTQYF
>TRBV12-3/TRBV12-4|TRBJ1-4|TRBD1|many
TGTGCCAGCAGTCCACAGGGGGCAACTAATGAAAAACTGTTTTTT
CASSPQGATNEKLFF
>TRBV3-1|TRBJ2-5|TRBD2|many
TGTGCCAGCAGCAAGCGGGAGACCCCTCCAGGGGAGACCCAGTACTTC
CASSKRETPPGETQYF
>TRBV7-6|TRBJ1-3|TRBD1|NA
TGTGCCAGCAGGCAGGGGGGGATCGGAAACACCATATATTTT
CASRQGGIGNTIYF
>TRBV12-3/TRBV12-4|TRBJ1-5|NA|many
TGTGCCAGCAGTTCGGAAAATCAGCCCCAGCATTTT
CASSSENQPQHF
>TRBV7-2|TRBJ1-2|NA|NA
TGTGCCAGCAGCCTGCAGGGTGTGATCTATGGCTACACCTTC
CASSLQGVIYGYTF
>TRBV20-1|TRBJ2-5|TRBD1|many
TGCAGTGCCGAAGGGACAGGGATGGTAGAGACCCAGTACTTC
CSAEGTGMVETQYF
>TRBV2|TRBJ1-1|NA|NA
TGTGCCAGAATAACAGAGAACACTGAAGCTTTCTTT
CARITENTEAFF
>TRBV12-3/TRBV12-4|TRBJ1-1|NA|many
TGTGCCAGCAGTTTTCAGGTGAACACTGAAGCTTTCTTT
CASSFQVNTEAFF
>TRBV10-3|TRBJ2-7|TRBD1|many
TGTGCCATCAGCATCGACAGGGGGACCTACGAGCAGTACTTC
CAISIDRGTYEQYF
>TRBV7-2|TRBJ2-1|NA|few
TGTGCCAGCAGCTTAGAAAAAATAGTCTACAATGAGCAGTTCTTC
CASSLEKIVYNEQFF
>TRBV20-1|TRBJ2-7|TRBD2|many
TGCAGTGCAAATAGCGGGTTAGCTTCTGGCGAGCAGTACTTC
CSANSGLASGEQYF
>TRBV6-5|TRBJ2-1|NA|many
TGTGCCAGCAGTTTCTCCCGGGACTCGGAGCAGTTCTTC
CASSFSRDSEQFF
>TRBV7-3|TRBJ2-1|NA|NA
TGTGCCAGCAGCTTAGCCAACCTGGGGTCGTCTGAGCAGTTCTTC
CASSLANLGSSEQFF
>TRBV29-1|TRBJ1-1|TRBD1|few
TGCAGCGGCCGACAGGGAGGAACTGAAGCTTTCTTT
CSGRQGGTEAFF
>TRBV29-1|TRBJ1-5|NA|many
TGCAGCGTTGAGGCAGATCCGGATCAGCCCCAGCATTTT
CSVEADPDQPQHF
>TRBV28|TRBJ2-1|TRBD2|few
TGTGCCAGCAGTTCCACACTAGCGGCTGGGGATGAGCAGTTCTTC
CASSSTLAAGDEQFF
>TRBV11-1|TRBJ2-3|NA|few
TGTGCCAGCAGCTTAGCCGTTGCGTGGGGACTCCAGGCGGAAGATACGCAGTATTTT
CASSLAVAWGLQAEDTQYF
>TRBV12-3/TRBV12-4|TRBJ2-1|TRBD2|few
TGTGCCAGCAGTTTAGCGGGAGGGCCTGATGAGCAGTTCTTC
CASSLAGGPDEQFF
>TRBV5-1|TRBJ2-1|NA|many
TGCGCCAGCAGCTTGGTCGCAGGAAACTACAATGAGCAGTTCTTC
CASSLVAGNYNEQFF
>TRBV3-1|TRBJ1-4|TRBD1|few
TGTGCCAGCAGCCCCGACAGGGTGGGGGAAAAACTGTTTTTT
CASSPDRVGEKLFF
>TRBV20-1|TRBJ1-1|NA|NA
TGCAGTGCTAGAGATAGCCGTTTTGGGAACACTGAAGCTTTCTTT
CSARDSRFGNTEAFF
>TRBV28|TRBJ2-7|TRBD1|few
TGTGCCAGCAGTCTGTCGACAGGGTTTAACGAGCAGTACTTC
CASSLSTGFNEQYF
>TRBV5-1|TRBJ2-1|TRBD2|many
TGCGCCAGCAGCTCGACTAGCGGAAATGAGCAGTTCTTC
CASSSTSGNEQFF
>TRBV5-1|TRBJ1-2|NA|NA
TGCGCCAGCAGCTTGGCCGAGGAGACCCGTGTCGGCTATGGCTACACCTTC
CASSLAEETRVGYGYTF
>TRBV20-1|TRBJ2-1|TRBD2|NA
TGCAGTGCTCCCGCCGGACTAGCGGGGGGGCAAAATGAGCAGTTCTTC
CSAPAGLAGGQNEQFF
>TRBV11-2|TRBJ2-1|TRBD2|few
TGTGCCAGCAGCTCGACTAGCGGGGGGGCTTTTGAGCAGTTCTTC
CASSSTSGGAFEQFF
>TRBV6-2/TRBV6-3|TRBJ1-1|NA|few
TGTGCCAGCAGTTACTCCGGACGCACTGAAGCTTTCTTT
CASSYSGRTEAFF